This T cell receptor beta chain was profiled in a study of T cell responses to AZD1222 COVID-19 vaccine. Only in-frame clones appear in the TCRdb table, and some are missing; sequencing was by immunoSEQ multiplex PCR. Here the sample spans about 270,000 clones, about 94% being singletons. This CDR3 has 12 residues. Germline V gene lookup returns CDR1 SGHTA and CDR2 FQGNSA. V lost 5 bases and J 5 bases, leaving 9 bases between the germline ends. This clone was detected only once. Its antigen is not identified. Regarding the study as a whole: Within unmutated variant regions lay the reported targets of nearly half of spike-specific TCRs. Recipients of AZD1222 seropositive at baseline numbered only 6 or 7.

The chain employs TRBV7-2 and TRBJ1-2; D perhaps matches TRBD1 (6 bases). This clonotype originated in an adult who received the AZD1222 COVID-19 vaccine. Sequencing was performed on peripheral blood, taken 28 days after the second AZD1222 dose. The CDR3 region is CASSPDSYGYTF. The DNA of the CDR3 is TGTGCCAGCAGCCCGGACAGTTATGGCTACACCTTC.